This T cell receptor beta chain was recorded in a study of cytomegalovirus exposure and HLA in healthy donors. About the study: Inside one of the first data releases sat about 85 million unique TCRs taken from HLA-typed donors.

These donors, healthy bone marrow donors, were studied. Though probably carrying unrecorded immune exposures, donors were nominally healthy at sampling. The PCR made use of 60 Vbeta and 13 Jbeta primers. Data came from immunoSEQ multiplex PCR; TCRdb stores just in-frame clones and leaves some out. The sample consists of about 170,000 clones, more than 80% of them appearing once. V lost 6 bases to trimming and J lost 8 bases; unmatched junction nucleotides: 5. Germline CDR1 and CDR2: LNHDA and SQIVND (reference sequence). This CDR3 comprises 12 residues. Sequencing used PBMCs. The chain has TRBV19 and TRBJ1-2, with 8 bases aligning to TRBD1. The TCR sequence derives from a male donor in good health and CMV-seronegative. The CDR3: CASRTGDLGYTF. The CDR3 DNA follows: TGTGCCAGTAGGACAGGGGATCTCGGCTACACCTTC.